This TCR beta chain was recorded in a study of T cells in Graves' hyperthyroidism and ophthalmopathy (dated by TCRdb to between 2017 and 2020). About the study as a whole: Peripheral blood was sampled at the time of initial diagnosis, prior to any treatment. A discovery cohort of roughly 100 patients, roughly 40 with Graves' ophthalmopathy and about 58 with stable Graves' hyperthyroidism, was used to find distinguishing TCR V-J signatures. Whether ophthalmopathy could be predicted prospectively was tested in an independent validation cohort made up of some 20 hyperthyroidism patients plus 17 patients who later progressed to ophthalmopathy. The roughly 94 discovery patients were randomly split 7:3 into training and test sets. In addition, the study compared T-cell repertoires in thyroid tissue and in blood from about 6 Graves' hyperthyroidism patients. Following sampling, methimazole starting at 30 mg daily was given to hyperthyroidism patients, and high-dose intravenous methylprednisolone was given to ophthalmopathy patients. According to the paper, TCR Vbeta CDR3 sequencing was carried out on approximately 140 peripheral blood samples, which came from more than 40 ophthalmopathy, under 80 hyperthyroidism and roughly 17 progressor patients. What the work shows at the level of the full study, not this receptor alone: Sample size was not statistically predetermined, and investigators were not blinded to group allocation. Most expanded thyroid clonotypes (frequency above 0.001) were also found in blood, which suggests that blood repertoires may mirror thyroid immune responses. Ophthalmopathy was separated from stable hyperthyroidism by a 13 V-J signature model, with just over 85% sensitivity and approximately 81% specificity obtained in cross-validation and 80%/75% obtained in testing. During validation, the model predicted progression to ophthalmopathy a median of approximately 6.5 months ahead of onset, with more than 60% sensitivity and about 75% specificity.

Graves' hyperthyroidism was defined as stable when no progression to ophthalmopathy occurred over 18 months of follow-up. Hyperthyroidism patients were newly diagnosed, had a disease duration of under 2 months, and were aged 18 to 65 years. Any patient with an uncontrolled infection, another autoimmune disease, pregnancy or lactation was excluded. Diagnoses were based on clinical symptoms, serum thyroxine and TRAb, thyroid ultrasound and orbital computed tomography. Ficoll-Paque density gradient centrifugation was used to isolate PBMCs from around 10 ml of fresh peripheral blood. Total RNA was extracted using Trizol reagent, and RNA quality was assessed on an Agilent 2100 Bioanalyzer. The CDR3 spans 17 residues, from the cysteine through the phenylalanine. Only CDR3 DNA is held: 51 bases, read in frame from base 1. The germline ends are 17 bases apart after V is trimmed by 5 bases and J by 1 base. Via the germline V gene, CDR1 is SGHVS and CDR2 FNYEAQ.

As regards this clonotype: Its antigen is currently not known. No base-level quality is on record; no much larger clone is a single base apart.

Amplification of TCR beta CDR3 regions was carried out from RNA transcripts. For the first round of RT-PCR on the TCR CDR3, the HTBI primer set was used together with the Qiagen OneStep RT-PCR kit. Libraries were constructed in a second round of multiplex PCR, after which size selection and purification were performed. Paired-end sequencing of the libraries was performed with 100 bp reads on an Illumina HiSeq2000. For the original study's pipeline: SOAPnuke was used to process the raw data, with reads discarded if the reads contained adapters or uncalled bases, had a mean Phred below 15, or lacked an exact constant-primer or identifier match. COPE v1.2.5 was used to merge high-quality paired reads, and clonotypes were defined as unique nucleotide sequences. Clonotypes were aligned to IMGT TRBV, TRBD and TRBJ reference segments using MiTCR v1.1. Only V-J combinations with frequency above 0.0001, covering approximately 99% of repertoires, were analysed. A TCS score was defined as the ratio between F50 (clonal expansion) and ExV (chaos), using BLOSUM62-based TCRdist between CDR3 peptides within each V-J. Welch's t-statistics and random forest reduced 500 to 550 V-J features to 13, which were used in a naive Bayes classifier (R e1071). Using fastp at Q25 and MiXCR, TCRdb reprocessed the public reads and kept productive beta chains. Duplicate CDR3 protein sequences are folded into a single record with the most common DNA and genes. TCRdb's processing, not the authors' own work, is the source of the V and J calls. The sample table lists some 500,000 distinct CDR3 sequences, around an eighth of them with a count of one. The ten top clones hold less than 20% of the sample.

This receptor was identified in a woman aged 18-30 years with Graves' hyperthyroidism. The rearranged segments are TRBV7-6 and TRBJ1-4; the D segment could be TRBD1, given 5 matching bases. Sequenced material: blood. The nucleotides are TGTGCCAGCAGCCGGACACCAATCTCTGTAACTAATGAAAAACTGTTTTTT. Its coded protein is CASSRTPISVTNEKLFF.